This T cell receptor (beta chain) was identified in a study of radiotherapy plus CTLA-4 blockade in lung cancer. About the research overall: Objective responses occurred in 15% to 20% of patients; about 32% had disease control.

The protocol was immunoSEQ multiplex PCR, while the TCRdb copy is restricted to in-frame clones and leaves out a portion. The sample shows just over 35,000 clones, more than 80% of them seen only once. This CDR3 has 16 amino acids. The ends were cut back, 1 base at V and 0 bases at J, with 11 bases in the middle. The germline gives CDR1 SGHTA, CDR2 FQGNSA. The sequence came from a human donor with non-small cell lung cancer who had stable disease on radiotherapy plus ipilimumab. The starting material was peripheral blood, obtained from a patient treated with radiotherapy plus ipilimumab. The chain is built from TRBV7-2 and TRBJ2-3; weak D call: TRBD2 (6 bases). CDR3 region: CASSLVADPSTDTQYF. DNA of the CDR3: TGTGCCAGCAGCTTAGTAGCGGACCCTAGCACAGATACGCAGTATTTT.